This T cell receptor beta chain is drawn from a study of blood T cell repertoires in COVID-19. Turning to the study itself: The United States, Italy and Spain were the sources of the acute and convalescent COVID-19 samples. Sample material is recorded as cDNA or gDNA derived from T cells, B-cell-depleted T cells, or PBMCs.

The CDR3 has 17 residues. Clones were sequenced by immunoSEQ multiplex PCR, and TCRdb holds only the in-frame ones, with some missing. The table includes approximately 300,000 clones, around 90% detected once. In terms of age and location, participants ranged from roughly 18 to 95 years and lived in under 30 US areas. Participants reported their clinical history, and cohort assignment relied on those reports. The sequencing input was PBMCs or T cells enriched from blood (not recorded which). V is TRBV21-1 and J is TRBJ2-1; the table's D call TRBD2 went unverified against the DNA. TRBV21-1 is noted as a pseudogene. This clonotype was sampled from a man aged 55 to 70 who had recovered from COVID-19. For the CDR3, the DNA is TGTGCCAGCAGCTCCTTAATCCAGCGACGGCTTTACAATGAGCAGTTCTTC. This translates into CASSSLIQRRLYNEQFF.